A single sample is the source of the 20 T cell receptor beta chains below, sequenced in a study of shared T cell receptors in the human thymus (dated by TCRdb to the early 2020s). Preparation of the library involved the immunoSEQ multiplex PCR assay. TCRdb provides this immuneACCESS table in a form limited to in-frame rearrangements. Some clones are lacking; in checked studies, under half of them reflect an unresolved V gene, and why the rest are absent is not known. This sample comprises hundreds of thousands of clones, around 87% of them detected only once. Clones ranked in the top ten supply about 0.0094% of the sample. These records were also assigned to another study, of human thymus T cells.

The sequencing sample was made of thymocytes. The receptors were gathered from a boy younger than two with a congenital heart defect. Donor details come from another sample of the same person, matched by shared clones.

The CDR3 region is CASSFRVEQYF. CDR3 DNA sequence: TGTGCCAGCAGCTTTCGGGTCGAGCAGTACTTC. The chain uses TRBV11-2 and TRBJ2-7, with D unclear. V shed 3 bases and J shed 6 bases, with 6 bases lying between them. The CDR3 consists of 11 residues. Germline loops: CDR1 SGHAT, CDR2 FQNNGV.

This sequence joins TRBV7-8 and TRBJ2-7, with D possibly matching TRBD2 (6 bases). There are 16 residues in the CDR3. Looked up from germline, CDR1 is SGHVS and CDR2 is FQNEAQ. Trimming took 1 base from V and 4 from J, leaving 17 bases between them. Written as DNA, the CDR3 is TGTGCCAGCAGCTTAGGGGAGGTTGGTAGGTCATACGAGCAGTACTTC. Translating gives CASSLGEVGRSYEQYF.

The V gene is TRBV5-5, the J gene TRBJ2-1; 9 bases agree with TRBD2. The CDR3 extends over 15 amino acids. CDR1 SGHKS and CDR2 YYEKEE come from the germline V gene (reference sequence). The V segment lost 3 bases and the J segment 14 bases; nucleotides outside the gene matches: 15. The CDR3 DNA sequence: TGTGCCAGCAGCTCGGGGGGACGACTAGCGGCCACAGAGTTCTTC. Translated: CASSSGGRLAATEFF.

The rearrangement joins TRBV19 to TRBJ1-1, with D perhaps matching TRBD1 (6 bases). V was clipped by 8 bases and J by 1 base, with 11 bases between them. The CDR3 has 13 residues. Germline CDR1 LNHDA, CDR2 SQIVND (reference sequence). The CDR3 DNA is TGTGCCAGTCACAGGGTGGGGAACACTGAAGCTTTCTTT. Translated, it gives CASHRVGNTEAFF.

The chain joins TRBV7-2 to TRBJ2-7, with a weak D call TRBD2 (6 bases). V lost 5 bases, J lost 2 bases, and 13 bases lay in between. This CDR3 has 14 amino acids. From germline, CDR1 is SGHTA and CDR2 FQGNSA. For the CDR3, the DNA is TGTGCCAGCAGCCCCCCCGGGGGAACCTACGAGCAGTACTTC. This gives the protein CASSPPGGTYEQYF.

This clone was found a few times. The rearrangement links TRBV11-2 to TRBJ2-7; 9 bases are a match to TRBD2. The ends lost 0 bases at V and 6 bases at J; junction bases unmatched: 9. The CDR3 length is 16 residues. CDR1 SGHAT and CDR2 FQNNGV come from the germline V gene. The CDR3 spells CASSLERSGGSTEQYF. The CDR3, as DNA: TGTGCCAGCAGCTTAGAAAGGAGCGGGGGGAGTACCGAGCAGTACTTC.

The V gene is TRBV14, the J gene TRBJ1-2; tentative D call: TRBD1 (6 bases). V gave up 1 base and J gave up 0 bases, with 18 bases separating them. The CDR3 covers 18 residues. Germline V gene data show CDR1 as SGHDN and CDR2 as FVKESK. This CDR3 is CASSQVTEGQTTNYGYTF. CDR3 in DNA: TGTGCCAGCAGCCAAGTTACCGAAGGACAGACTACTAACTATGGCTACACCTTC.

CDR3 DNA sequence: TGCGCCAGCAGCCAAGATGAGGGGGGGGGCCGAAACTATGGCTACACCTTC. Translating it yields CASSQDEGGGRNYGYTF. The rearrangement links TRBV4-3 to TRBJ1-2; D is perhaps TRBD1 (6 bases). The germline V gene has CDR1 LGHNA and CDR2 YSLEER. CDR3 length: 17 residues. The V end lost 0 bases, the J end lost 2 bases, and 16 bases lay between the germline ends.

The chain links TRBV21-1 to TRBJ2-5; TRBD1, as called in the table, went unchecked against the DNA. TRBV21-1 is a documented pseudogene. The CDR3 extends over 16 amino acids. CDR3 protein: CASSAHRDTLEETQYF. CDR3 DNA: TGTGCCAGCAGCGCACACCGGGACACTCTAGAAGAGACCCAGTACTTC.

The chain recombines TRBV2 with TRBJ1-2; no clear D. The CDR3 spans 13 residues. With 7 bases removed from V and 6 bases from J, the gap between germline ends came to 15 bases. CDR1 SNHLY and CDR2 FYNNEI come from the germline V gene. CDR3 bases: TGTGCCAGCACCGAGCGGGGATATGATGGCTACACCTTC. This translates into CASTERGYDGYTF.

The V and J genes are TRBV28 and TRBJ2-7, with TRBD1 matching 9 bases. Germline V CDR1 and CDR2: MDHEN, SYDVKM. The CDR3 is 14 amino acids. V was pared by 4 bases and J by 2 bases, with 3 bases of the junction left unmatched. As DNA, the CDR3 is TGTGCCAGCAGTTCCGGGACAGGGACCTACGAGCAGTACTTC. Its translation: CASSSGTGTYEQYF.

V usage is TRBV28 and J usage is TRBJ2-1; D remains ambiguous. CDR3 length equals 13 residues. Germline V gene sequence: CDR1 MDHEN, CDR2 SYDVKM. Between the trimmed V and J ends, which lost 2 bases and 7 bases, there was a span of 9 bases. DNA for the CDR3: TGTGCCAGCAGTTTACCCCACATGAATGAGCAGTTCTTC. It specifies CASSLPHMNEQFF.

The DNA for the CDR3 is TGTGCCAGCAGTTTCTGGGCAGGCGAAGCTAACTATGGCTACACCTTC. It is translated as CASSFWAGEANYGYTF. This chain connects TRBV6-5 to TRBJ1-2; unclear D gene. This CDR3 has 16 amino acids. The V end lost 4 bases, the J end lost 0 bases, and 15 bases lay between the germline ends. Germline lookup yields CDR1 MNHEY and CDR2 SVGAGI.

The chain combines TRBV10-2 with TRBJ1-1; D perhaps matches TRBD1 (5 bases). Trimming shortened V by 6 bases and J by 3 bases, and 11 bases separated the two germline ends. The CDR3 has 13 amino acids. The germline CDR1 and CDR2 sequences are WSHSY and SAAADI. CDR3 region: CASSPDKHTEAFF. In DNA, the CDR3 is TGCGCCAGCAGCCCGGACAAACACACTGAAGCTTTCTTT.

The rearrangement joins TRBV6-6 to TRBJ1-2; 9 positions agree with TRBD1. The CDR3 contains 16 residues. Germline trimming cut 2 bases from V and 5 bases from J; bases unmatched to any gene: 9. The germline V gene encodes CDR1 MNHNY and CDR2 SVGAGI (reference sequence). The CDR3 DNA reads as TGTGCCAGCAGTTACACTACAGGGGGCGCTTCGTATGGCTACACCTTC. This translates into CASSYTTGGASYGYTF.

The chain links TRBV19 to TRBJ1-1, with 10 bases fitting TRBD1. Trimming cost V 0 bases and J 3 bases; bases outside gene matches: 10. CDR3 length equals 18 residues. Germline V gives CDR1 LNHDA, CDR2 SQIVND (reference sequence). The DNA of the CDR3 is TGTGCCAGTAGTATAGACCTACACCGGACAGGGGGGCACACTGAAGCTTTCTTT. It yields the protein CASSIDLHRTGGHTEAFF.

The genes are TRBV6-6 and TRBJ2-7; tentative D call: TRBD1 (6 bases). CDR1 is MNHNY, CDR2 SVGAGI, per germline (reference sequence). Trimming took off 0 bases at V and 9 bases at J, with 15 bases between the two ends. The length of the CDR3 is 14 residues. CDR3 amino acids: CASSYSPTGAVQYF. The CDR3, as DNA: TGTGCCAGCAGTTACTCACCGACAGGAGCCGTGCAGTACTTC.

The chain employs TRBV5-1 and TRBJ2-5, with TRBD1 identical over 9 bases. The CDR3 loop spans 15 amino acids. J gave up 5 bases and V 4 bases, and 9 bases lay outside the gene matches. CDR1 is SGHRS, CDR2 YFSETQ, per germline. The DNA of the CDR3 is TGCGCCAGCAGCACCCGACAGGGGGGCGAGGAGACCCAGTACTTC. Its translation: CASSTRQGGEETQYF. Using reference TRBV5-1 and TRBJ2-5 for the parts outside the CDR3, the full variable domain is KAGVTQTPRYLIKTRGQQVTLSCSPISGHRSVSWYQQTPGQGLQFLFEYFSETQRNKGNFPGRFSGRQFSNSRSEMNVSTLELGDSALYLCASSTRQGGEETQYFGPGTRLLVL.

The chain employs TRBV5-1 and TRBJ2-7; D is perhaps TRBD2 (6 bases). Germline values: CDR1 SGHRS, CDR2 YFSETQ. The V end was cut by 3 bases, the J end by 4 bases, with 17 bases between. CDR3 length: 15 amino acids. CDR3: CASSSYPGSQYEQYF. CDR3 DNA: TGCGCCAGCAGCTCCTACCCCGGGAGCCAATACGAGCAGTACTTC.

CDR3 nucleotides: TGTGCCAGCAGCTTAGAGGATGGACTAGCCCAAGAGACCCAGTACTTC. Its translation is CASSLEDGLAQETQYF. The rearrangement links TRBV7-2 to TRBJ2-5; 8 bases agree with TRBD2. There are 16 residues in the CDR3. J lost 1 base, V lost 1 base, and 5 bases had no gene match. CDR1 SGHTA and CDR2 FQGNSA come from the germline V gene.